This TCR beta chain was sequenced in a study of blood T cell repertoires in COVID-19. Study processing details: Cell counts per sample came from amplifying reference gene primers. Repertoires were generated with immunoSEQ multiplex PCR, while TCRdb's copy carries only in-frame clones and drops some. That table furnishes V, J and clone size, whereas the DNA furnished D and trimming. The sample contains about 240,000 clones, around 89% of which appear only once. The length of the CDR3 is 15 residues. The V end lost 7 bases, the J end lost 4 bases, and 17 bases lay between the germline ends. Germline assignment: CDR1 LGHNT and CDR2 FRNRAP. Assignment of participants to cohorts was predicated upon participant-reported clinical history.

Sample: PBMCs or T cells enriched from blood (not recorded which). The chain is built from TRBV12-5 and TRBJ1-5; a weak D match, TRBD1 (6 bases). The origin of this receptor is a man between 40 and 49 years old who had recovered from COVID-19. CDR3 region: CASVPPGAPNQPQHF. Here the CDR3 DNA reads TGTGCTAGTGTCCCTCCAGGGGCCCCGAATCAGCCCCAGCATTTT.